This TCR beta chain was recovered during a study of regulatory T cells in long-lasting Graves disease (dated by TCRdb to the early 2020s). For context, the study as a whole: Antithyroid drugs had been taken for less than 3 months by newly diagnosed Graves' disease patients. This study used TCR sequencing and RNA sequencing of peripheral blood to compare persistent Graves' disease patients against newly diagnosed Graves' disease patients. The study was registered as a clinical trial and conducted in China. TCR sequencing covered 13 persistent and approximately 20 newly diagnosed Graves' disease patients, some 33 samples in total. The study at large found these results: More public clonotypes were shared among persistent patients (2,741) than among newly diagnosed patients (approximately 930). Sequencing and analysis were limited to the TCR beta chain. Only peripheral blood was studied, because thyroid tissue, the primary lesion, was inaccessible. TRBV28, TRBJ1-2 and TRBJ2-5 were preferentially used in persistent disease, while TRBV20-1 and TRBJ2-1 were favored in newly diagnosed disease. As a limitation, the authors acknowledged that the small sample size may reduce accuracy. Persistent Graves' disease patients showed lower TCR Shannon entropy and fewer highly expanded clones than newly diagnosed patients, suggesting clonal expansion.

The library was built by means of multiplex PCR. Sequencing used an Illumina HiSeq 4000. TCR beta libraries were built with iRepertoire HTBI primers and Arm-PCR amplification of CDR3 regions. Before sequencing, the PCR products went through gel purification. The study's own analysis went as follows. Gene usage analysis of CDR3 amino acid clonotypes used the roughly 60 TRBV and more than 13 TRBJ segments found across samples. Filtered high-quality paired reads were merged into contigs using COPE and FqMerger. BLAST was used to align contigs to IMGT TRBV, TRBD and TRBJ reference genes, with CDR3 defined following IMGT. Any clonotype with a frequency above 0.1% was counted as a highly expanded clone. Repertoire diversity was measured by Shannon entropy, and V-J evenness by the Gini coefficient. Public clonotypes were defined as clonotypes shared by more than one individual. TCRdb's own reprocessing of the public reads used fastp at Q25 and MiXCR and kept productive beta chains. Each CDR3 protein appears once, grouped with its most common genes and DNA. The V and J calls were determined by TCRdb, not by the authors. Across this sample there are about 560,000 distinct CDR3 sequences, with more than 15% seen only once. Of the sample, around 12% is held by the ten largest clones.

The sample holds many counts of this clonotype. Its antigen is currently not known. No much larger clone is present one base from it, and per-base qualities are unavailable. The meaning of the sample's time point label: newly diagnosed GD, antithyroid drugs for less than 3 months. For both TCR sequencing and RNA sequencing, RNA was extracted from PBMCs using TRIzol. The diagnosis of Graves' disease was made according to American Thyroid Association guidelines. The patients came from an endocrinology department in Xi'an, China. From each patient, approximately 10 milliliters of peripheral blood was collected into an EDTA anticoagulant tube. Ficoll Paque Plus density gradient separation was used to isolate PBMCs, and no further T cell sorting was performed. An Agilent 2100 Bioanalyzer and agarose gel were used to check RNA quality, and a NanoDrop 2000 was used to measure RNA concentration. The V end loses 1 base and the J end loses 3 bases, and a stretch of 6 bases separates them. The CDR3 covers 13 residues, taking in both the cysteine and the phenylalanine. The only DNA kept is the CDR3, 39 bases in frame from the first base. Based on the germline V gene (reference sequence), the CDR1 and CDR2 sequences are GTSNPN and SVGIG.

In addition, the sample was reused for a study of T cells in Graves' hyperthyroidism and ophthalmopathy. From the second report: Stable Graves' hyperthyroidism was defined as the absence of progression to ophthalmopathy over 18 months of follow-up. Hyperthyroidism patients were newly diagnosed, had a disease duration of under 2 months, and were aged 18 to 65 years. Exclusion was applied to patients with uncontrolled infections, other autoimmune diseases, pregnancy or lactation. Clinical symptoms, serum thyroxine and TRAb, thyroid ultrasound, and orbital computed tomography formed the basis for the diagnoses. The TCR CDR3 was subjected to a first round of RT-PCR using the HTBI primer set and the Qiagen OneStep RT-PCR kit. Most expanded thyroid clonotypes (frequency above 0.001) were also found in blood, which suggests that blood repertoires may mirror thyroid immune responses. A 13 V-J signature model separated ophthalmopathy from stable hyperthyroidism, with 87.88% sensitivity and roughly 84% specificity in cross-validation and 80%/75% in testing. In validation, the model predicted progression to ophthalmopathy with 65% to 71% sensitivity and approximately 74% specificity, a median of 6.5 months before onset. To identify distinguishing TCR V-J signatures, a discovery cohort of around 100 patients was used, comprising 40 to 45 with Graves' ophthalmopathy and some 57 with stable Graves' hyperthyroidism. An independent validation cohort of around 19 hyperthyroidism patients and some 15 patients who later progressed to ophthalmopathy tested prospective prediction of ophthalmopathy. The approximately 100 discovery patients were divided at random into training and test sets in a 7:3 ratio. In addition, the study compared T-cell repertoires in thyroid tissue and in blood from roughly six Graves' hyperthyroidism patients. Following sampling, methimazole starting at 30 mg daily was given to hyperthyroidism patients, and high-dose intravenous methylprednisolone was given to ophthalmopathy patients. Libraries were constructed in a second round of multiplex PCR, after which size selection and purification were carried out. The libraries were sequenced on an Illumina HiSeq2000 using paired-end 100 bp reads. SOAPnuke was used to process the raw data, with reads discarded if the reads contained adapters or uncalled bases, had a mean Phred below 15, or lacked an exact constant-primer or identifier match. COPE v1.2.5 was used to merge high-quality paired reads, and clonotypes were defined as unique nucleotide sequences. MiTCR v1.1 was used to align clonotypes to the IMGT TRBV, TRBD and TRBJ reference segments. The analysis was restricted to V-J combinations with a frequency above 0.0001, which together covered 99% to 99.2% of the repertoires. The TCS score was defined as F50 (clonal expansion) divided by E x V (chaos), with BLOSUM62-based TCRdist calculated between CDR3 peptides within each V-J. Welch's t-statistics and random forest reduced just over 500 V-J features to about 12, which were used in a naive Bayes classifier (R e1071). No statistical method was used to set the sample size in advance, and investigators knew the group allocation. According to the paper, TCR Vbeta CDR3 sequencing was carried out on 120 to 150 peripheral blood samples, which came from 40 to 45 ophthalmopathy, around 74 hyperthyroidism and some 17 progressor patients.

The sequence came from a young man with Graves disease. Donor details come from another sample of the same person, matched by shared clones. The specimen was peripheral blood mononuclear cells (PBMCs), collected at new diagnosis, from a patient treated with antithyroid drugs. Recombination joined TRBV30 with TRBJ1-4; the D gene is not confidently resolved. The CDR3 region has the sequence CAWSGGANEKLFF. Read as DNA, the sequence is TGTGCCTGGAGTGGGGGAGCTAATGAAAAACTGTTTTTT.